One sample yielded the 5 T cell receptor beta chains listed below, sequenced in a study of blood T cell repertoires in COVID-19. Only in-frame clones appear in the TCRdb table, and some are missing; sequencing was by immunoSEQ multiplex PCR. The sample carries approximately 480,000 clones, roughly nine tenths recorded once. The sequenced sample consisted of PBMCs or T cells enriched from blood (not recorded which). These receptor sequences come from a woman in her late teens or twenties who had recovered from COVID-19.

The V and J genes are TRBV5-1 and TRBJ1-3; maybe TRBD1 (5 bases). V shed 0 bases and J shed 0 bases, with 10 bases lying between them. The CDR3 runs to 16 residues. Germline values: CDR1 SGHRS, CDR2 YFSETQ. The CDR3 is CASSLADSNSGNTIYF. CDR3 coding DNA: TGCGCCAGCAGCTTGGCCGACAGTAACTCTGGAAACACCATATATTTT. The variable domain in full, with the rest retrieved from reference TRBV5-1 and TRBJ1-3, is KAGVTQTPRYLIKTRGQQVTLSCSPISGHRSVSWYQQTPGQGLQFLFEYFSETQRNKGNFPGRFSGRQFSNSRSEMNVSTLELGDSALYLCASSLADSNSGNTIYFGEGSWLTVV.

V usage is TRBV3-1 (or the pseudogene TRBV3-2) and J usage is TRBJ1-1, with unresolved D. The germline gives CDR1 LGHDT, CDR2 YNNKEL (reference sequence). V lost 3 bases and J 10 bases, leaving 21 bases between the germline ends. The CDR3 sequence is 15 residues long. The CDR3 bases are TGTGCCAGCAGCCAGATGCTCGCACCCTCGGAGGGAGCTTTCTTT. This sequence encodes CASSQMLAPSEGAFF.

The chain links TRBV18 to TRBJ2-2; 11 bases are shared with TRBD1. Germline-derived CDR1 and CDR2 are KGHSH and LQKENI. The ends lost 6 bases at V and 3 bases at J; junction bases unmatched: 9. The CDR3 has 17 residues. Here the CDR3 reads CASSQDRGQEDTGELFF. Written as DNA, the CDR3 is TGTGCCAGCTCCCAGGACAGGGGGCAGGAAGACACCGGGGAGCTGTTTTTT.

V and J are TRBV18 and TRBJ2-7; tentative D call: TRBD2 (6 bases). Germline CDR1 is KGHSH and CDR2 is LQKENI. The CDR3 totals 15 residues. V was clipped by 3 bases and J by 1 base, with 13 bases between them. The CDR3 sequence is CASSPGLYPSYEQYF. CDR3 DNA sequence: TGTGCCAGCTCACCGGGACTGTACCCTTCCTACGAGCAGTACTTC.

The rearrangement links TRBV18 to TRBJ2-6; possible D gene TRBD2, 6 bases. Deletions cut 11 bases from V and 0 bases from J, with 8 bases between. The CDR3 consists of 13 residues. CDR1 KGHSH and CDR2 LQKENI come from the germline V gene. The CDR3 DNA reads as TGTGCCGGGCGGGACTCTGGGGCCAACGTCCTGACTTTC. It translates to CAGRDSGANVLTF.